Below, 2 T cell receptor beta chains from the same sample are listed, as sequenced in a study of radiotherapy plus CTLA-4 blockade in lung cancer. Generated by immunoSEQ multiplex PCR, the TCRdb table keeps only in-frame clones and is missing some. The table has about 68,000 clones, approximately 79% seen once. The sequenced sample was peripheral blood, obtained from a patient treated with radiotherapy plus ipilimumab. The receptor source for this set is a human donor with non-small cell lung cancer who had a complete response to radiotherapy plus ipilimumab.

The chain employs TRBV7-2 and TRBJ1-6; 7 positions match TRBD1. With 5 bases clipped from V and 9 bases from J, the junction kept 10 bases outside the gene matches. Germline V gives CDR1 SGHTA, CDR2 FQGNSA. The CDR3 is made up of 15 amino acids. CDR3 in DNA: TGTGCCAGCAGCGAGGGGCAGGGGGGGCGTTCACCCCTCCACTTT. Its protein is CASSEGQGGRSPLHF.

The V gene is TRBV16, the J gene TRBJ2-3, with D possibly matching TRBD1 (6 bases). The V and J ends lost 0 bases and 5 bases respectively, with 15 bases between them. Germline V gene sequence: CDR1 KGHSY, CDR2 FQNENV. The CDR3 is 16 residues long. The CDR3 region has the DNA TGTGCCAGCAGCCAATCGGCAGGGGCCGAGGGAGATACGCAGTATTTT. It translates to CASSQSAGAEGDTQYF.